The TCR beta chain described here comes from a study of blood T cell repertoires in COVID-19. TCRdb's table, derived via immunoSEQ multiplex PCR, lists solely in-frame clones and lacks some. The sample includes roughly 130,000 clones, 75% to 90% seen only once; the top ten take about 2%. The germline CDR1 and CDR2 sequences are MNHNY and SVGAGI (reference sequence). Trimming took 0 bases from V and 2 from J, leaving 12 bases between them. This CDR3 has 16 residues. The sequence came from a man aged 70-80 years with acute or convalescent COVID-19. Input material: peripheral blood. The J gene is TRBJ2-3, the V gene TRBV6-6; D is unclear. The CDR3, as DNA: TGTGCCAGCAGTTACTCCCCGCGATCATTCACAGATACGCAGTATTTT. The encoded protein is CASSYSPRSFTDTQYF.